The T cell receptor (beta chain) under discussion was sequenced for a study of CD8 T cells in Susac syndrome. This clonotype has just one count. Germline V gene data show CDR1 as DFQATT and CDR2 as SNEGSKA (reference sequence). V was pared by 1 base and J by 1 base, with 2 bases of the junction left unmatched. CDR3 size: 14 residues. The authors reverse transcribed roughly 0.5 to 1 ug RNA with random hexamers. TCRdb processed the immunoSEQ multiplex PCR reads anew with MiXCR; each CDR3 protein has one entry. The sample has 71,000 or so distinct CDR3 sequences, 93% seen once; the top ten hold around 0.15%.

The source material was CD4+ T cells from PBMCs. The sequence was collected from a human donor with Susac syndrome. The chain carries TRBV20-1 and TRBJ2-3; 7 bases match TRBD2. CDR3 amino acids: CSARVLAGTDTQYF. CDR3 bases: TGCAGTGCTAGAGTCCTAGCGGGCACAGATACGCAGTATTTT.